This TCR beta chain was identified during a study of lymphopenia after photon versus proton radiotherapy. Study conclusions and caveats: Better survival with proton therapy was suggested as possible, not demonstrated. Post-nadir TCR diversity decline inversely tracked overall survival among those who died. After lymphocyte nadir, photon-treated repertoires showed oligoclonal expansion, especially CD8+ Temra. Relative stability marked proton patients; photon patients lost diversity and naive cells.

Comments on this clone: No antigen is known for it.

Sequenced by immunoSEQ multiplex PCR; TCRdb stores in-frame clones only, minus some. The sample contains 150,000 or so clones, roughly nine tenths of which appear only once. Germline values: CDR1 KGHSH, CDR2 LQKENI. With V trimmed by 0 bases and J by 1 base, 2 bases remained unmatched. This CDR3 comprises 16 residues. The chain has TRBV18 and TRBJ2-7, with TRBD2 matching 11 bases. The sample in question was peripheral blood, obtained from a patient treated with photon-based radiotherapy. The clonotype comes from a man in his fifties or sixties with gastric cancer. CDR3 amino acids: CASSPPGTSGSYEQYF. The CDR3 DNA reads TGTGCCAGCTCACCACCCGGGACTAGCGGATCCTACGAGCAGTACTTC. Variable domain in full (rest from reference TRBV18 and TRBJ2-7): NAGVMQNPRHLVRRRGQEARLRCSPMKGHSHVYWYRQLPEEGLKFMVYLQKENIIDESGMPKERFSAEFPKEGPSILRIQQVVRGDSAAYFCASSPPGTSGSYEQYFGPGTRLTVT.